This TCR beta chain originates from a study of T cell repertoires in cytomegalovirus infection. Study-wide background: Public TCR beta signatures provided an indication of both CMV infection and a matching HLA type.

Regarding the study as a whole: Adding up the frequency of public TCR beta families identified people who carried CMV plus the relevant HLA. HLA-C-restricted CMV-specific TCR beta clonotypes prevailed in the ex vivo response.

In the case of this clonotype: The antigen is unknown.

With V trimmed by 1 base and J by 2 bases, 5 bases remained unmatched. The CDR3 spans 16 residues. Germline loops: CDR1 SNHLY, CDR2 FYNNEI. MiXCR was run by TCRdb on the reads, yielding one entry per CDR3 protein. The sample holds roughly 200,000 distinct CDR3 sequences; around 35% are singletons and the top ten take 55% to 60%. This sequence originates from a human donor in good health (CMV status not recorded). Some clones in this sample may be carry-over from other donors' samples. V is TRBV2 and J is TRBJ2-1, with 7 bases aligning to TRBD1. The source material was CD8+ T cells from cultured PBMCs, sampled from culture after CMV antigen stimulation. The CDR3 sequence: CASSEGYRGAYNEQFF. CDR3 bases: TGTGCCAGCAGTGAAGGGTACAGGGGTGCCTACAATGAGCAGTTCTTC.